Shown below are 29 T cell receptor beta chains from a single sample sequenced in a study of CD8 T cells in Susac syndrome. Random hexamers were used to reverse transcribe an amount of roughly 0.45 to 1 ug RNA. TCRdb passed the immunoSEQ multiplex PCR reads through MiXCR, listing each CDR3 protein once. The sample yields 95,000 or so distinct CDR3 sequences, 85% to 95% seen once. The sample consisted of CD8+ T cells from PBMCs. All receptors come from a human donor in good health.

This clonotype has just one count. The chain is built from TRBV20-1 and TRBJ2-1; 12 bases map to TRBD2. The V gene end was trimmed by 1 base and the J gene end by 5 bases; junction bases not matched to a gene: 12. The CDR3 consists of 18 residues. Germline V CDR1 and CDR2: DFQATT, SNEGSKA (reference sequence). CDR3: CSARVGLLAGGNNNEQFF. The DNA of the CDR3 is TGCAGTGCTAGAGTAGGTTTACTAGCGGGGGGCAATAACAATGAGCAGTTCTTC.

This chain connects TRBV5-1 to TRBJ2-7, with D unresolved. The V gene lost 0 bases and the J gene lost 2 bases, with 9 bases spanning the gap. Germline CDR1 and CDR2: SGHRS and YFSETQ. CDR3 length: 14 residues. This CDR3 reads CASSLVAGAYEQYF. The CDR3 DNA is TGCGCCAGCAGCTTGGTGGCAGGAGCCTACGAGCAGTACTTC.

The count of this clonotype is one. The chain recombines TRBV30 with TRBJ2-6; TRBD1 might be the D (5 bases). V was pared by 0 bases and J by 3 bases, with 15 bases between. Per the germline V gene, CDR1 is GTSNPN and CDR2 is SVGIG (reference sequence). This CDR3 comprises 17 residues. CDR3 in amino acids: CAWSVRAGMSGANVLTF. CDR3 coding DNA: TGTGCCTGGAGTGTACGGGCAGGGATGAGTGGGGCCAACGTCCTGACTTTC.

The CDR3 region is CASSRSGGATDTQYF. CDR3 bases: TGTGCCAGCAGTCGCAGCGGGGGGGCCACAGATACGCAGTATTTT. This sequence joins TRBV2 and TRBJ2-3, with 10 bases that match TRBD2. Germline CDR1 SNHLY, CDR2 FYNNEI. The length of the CDR3 is 15 residues. J lost 2 bases, V lost 5 bases, and 4 bases had no gene match. Full variable domain (rest looked up from reference TRBV2 and TRBJ2-3): EPEVTQTPSHQVTQMGQEVILRCVPISNHLYFYWYRQILGQKVEFLVSFYNNEISEKSEIFDDQFSVERPDGSNFTLKIRSTKLEDSAMYFCASSRSGGATDTQYFGPGTRLTVL.

The rearrangement uses TRBV6-1 and TRBJ2-1; 8 bases are a match to TRBD2. After removal of 6 bases from V and 5 bases from J, the junction contained 6 bases not matched to a gene. CDR1 is MNHNS, CDR2 SASEGT, per germline. The length of the CDR3 is 14 residues. The CDR3 coding sequence is TGTGCCAGCAGGGCGCGGGGGGACCACAATGAGCAGTTCTTC. Amino acid sequence: CASRARGDHNEQFF.

The genes are TRBV15 and TRBJ2-3, with D perhaps TRBD2 (5 bases). This CDR3 contains 17 residues. Germline lookup yields CDR1 LNHNV and CDR2 YYDKDF (reference sequence). V was trimmed by 5 bases and J by 4 bases, leaving 22 bases between them. The CDR3 reads CATSHLGSVEVADTQYF. As DNA, the CDR3 is TGTGCCACCAGCCACCTTGGGAGTGTGGAAGTAGCAGATACGCAGTATTTT.

This rearrangement joins TRBV27 to TRBJ2-6, with a tentative D call TRBD2 (6 bases). Looked up from germline, CDR1 is MNHEY and CDR2 is SMNVEV (reference sequence). The V end lost 3 bases, the J end lost 4 bases, and 13 bases lay between the germline ends. This CDR3 has 16 amino acids. CDR3 nucleotides: TGTGCCAGCAGTTTTAAAGGAGGGGACGGGGCCAACGTCCTGACTTTC. Its protein product is CASSFKGGDGANVLTF.

The J gene is TRBJ1-3, the V gene TRBV14; D might be TRBD1 (5 bases). The V end lost 1 base, the J end lost 2 bases, and 18 bases lay between the germline ends. The CDR3 is 18 amino acids. In germline, CDR1 is SGHDN, CDR2 FVKESK. The CDR3 DNA follows: TGTGCCAGCAGCCAAGGAGGGGCCAGCCAGAAACCTGGAAACACCATATATTTT. It specifies CASSQGGASQKPGNTIYF.

The chain recombines TRBV21-1 with TRBJ2-7; the table assigns TRBD1, which was not confirmed against the DNA. TRBV21-1 represents a pseudogene. This CDR3 has 12 residues. CDR3 protein: CARDRAAYEQYF. The CDR3 nucleotides are TGTGCCAGGGACAGGGCAGCCTACGAGCAGTACTTC.

The chain couples TRBV20-1 to TRBJ2-7; D perhaps matches TRBD1 (5 bases). V was trimmed by 0 bases and J by 3 bases, leaving 9 bases between them. CDR1 and CDR2 (germline): DFQATT, SNEGSKA (reference sequence). The CDR3 consists of 13 residues. The CDR3 reads CSAREGAVYEQYF. The CDR3 region has the DNA TGCAGTGCTAGAGAAGGGGCAGTCTACGAGCAGTACTTC.

The chain links TRBV20-1 to TRBJ2-5, with D unclear. Trimming left V 1 base short and J 0 bases short, with 9 bases between. Germline assignment: CDR1 DFQATT and CDR2 SNEGSKA (reference sequence). The CDR3 sequence is 14 residues long. The DNA for the CDR3 is TGCAGTGCTAGAGGCAAATTGTACCAAGAGACCCAGTACTTC. This sequence encodes CSARGKLYQETQYF.

This clonotype occurred once. The chain has TRBV6-4 and TRBJ2-3; 9 bases are shared with TRBD2. With 7 bases clipped from V and 0 bases from J, the junction kept 11 bases outside the gene matches. The CDR3 length is 17 residues. From germline, CDR1 is MRHNA and CDR2 SNTAGT. CDR3 DNA sequence: TGTGCCAGCACCAGCGGGGGGACCCAAGACAGCACAGATACGCAGTATTTT. It yields the protein CASTSGGTQDSTDTQYF.

V usage is TRBV4-1 and J usage is TRBJ1-1; perhaps TRBD1 as D (5 bases). The V end was cut by 1 base, the J end by 4 bases, with 13 bases between. Germline CDR1 is MGHRA and CDR2 is YSYEKL. The CDR3 has 15 amino acids. The CDR3 DNA sequence: TGCGCCAGCAGCCAAGCCAGCGGGGGAGGCACTGAAGCTTTCTTT. Translation gives CASSQASGGGTEAFF.

The J gene is TRBJ2-2, the V gene TRBV3-1, with D perhaps matching TRBD2 (6 bases). The CDR3 sequence is 18 residues long. V shed 1 base and J shed 1 base, with 16 bases lying between them. Germline loops: CDR1 LGHDT, CDR2 YNNKEL (reference sequence). The CDR3 here is CASSQVIGEGGNTGELFF. CDR3 nucleotides: TGTGCCAGCAGCCAAGTTATAGGAGAGGGAGGGAACACCGGGGAGCTGTTTTTT.

CDR3 DNA: TGTGCCAGCAGTTACGGAGCGGGGGGCCCCTACGAGCAGTACTTC. It codes for CASSYGAGGPYEQYF. The chain couples TRBV6-6 to TRBJ2-7; 9 positions agree with TRBD2. This CDR3 has 15 residues. Trimming removed 2 bases from V and 2 bases from J; junction bases left unmatched: 4. Germline V lookup: CDR1 MNHNY, CDR2 SVGAGI (reference sequence).

The V and J genes are TRBV7-9 and TRBJ2-5; 10 bases fit TRBD1. Germline assignment: CDR1 SEHNR and CDR2 FQNEAQ (reference sequence). The CDR3 is 17 residues long. The junction had 7 bases not matched to a gene; V was cut back by 3 bases and J by 0 bases. The CDR3 is CASSFSGTGEYQETQYF. The CDR3, as DNA: TGTGCCAGCAGCTTTTCAGGGACAGGGGAGTACCAAGAGACCCAGTACTTC.

This clonotype was observed a single time. The J gene is TRBJ1-4, the V gene TRBV4-1; no clear D. Germline lookup yields CDR1 MGHRA and CDR2 YSYEKL. With 4 bases removed from V and 3 bases from J, the gap between germline ends came to 9 bases. The length of the CDR3 is 14 residues. The CDR3: CASSPVEANEKLFF. CDR3 nucleotide sequence: TGCGCCAGCAGCCCGGTAGAGGCTAATGAAAAACTGTTTTTT.

The chain combines TRBV9 with TRBJ2-7, with a weak D call TRBD2 (6 bases). The CDR3 runs to 14 residues. Trimming removed 0 bases from V and 2 bases from J, with 9 bases in between. Germline loops: CDR1 SGDLS, CDR2 YYNGEE. CDR3 DNA: TGTGCCAGCAGCGTAGGGGGGGTTACCTACGAGCAGTACTTC. Its translation: CASSVGGVTYEQYF. Based on the CDR3 plus reference TRBV9 and TRBJ2-7, the full variable domain is DSGVTQTPKHLITATGQRVTLRCSPRSGDLSVYWYQQSLDQGLQFLIQYYNGEERAKGNILERFSAQQFPDLHSELNLSSLELGDSALYFCASSVGGVTYEQYFGPGTRLTVT.

The chain is built from TRBV20-1 and TRBJ2-7; 7 bases are shared with TRBD1. The J segment lost 5 bases and the V segment lost 4 bases, leaving 8 bases of the junction unmatched. Looked up from germline, CDR1 is DFQATT and CDR2 is SNEGSKA (reference sequence). The CDR3 spans 13 residues. The CDR3 protein is CSATGTASHEQYF. DNA of the CDR3: TGCAGTGCTACCGGGACAGCGTCCCACGAGCAGTACTTC.

This sequence joins TRBV13 and TRBJ1-1, with D perhaps matching TRBD1 (5 bases). The germline gives CDR1 PRHDT, CDR2 FYEKMQ (reference sequence). The ends were cut back, 6 bases at V and 0 bases at J, with 14 bases in the middle. The CDR3 is made up of 15 amino acids. The CDR3 protein is CASSSSGTMNTEAFF. The DNA of the CDR3 is TGTGCCAGCAGTTCATCCGGGACCATGAACACTGAAGCTTTCTTT.

In regard to this clonotype: Its ends do not fully match the called genes, so a read error is possible. The V and J genes are TRBV19 and TRBJ1-5; D uncertain. This CDR3 is built from 14 residues. Germline lookup yields CDR1 LNHDA and CDR2 SQIVND (reference sequence). Here the CDR3 reads CASSIDLEGQPQRF. Written as DNA, the CDR3 is TGTGCCAGTAGTATAGATCTTGAGGGTCAGCCCCAGCGTTTT.

The chain recombines TRBV21-1 with TRBJ2-1; TRBD1 reflects the table's D call only, with no check against the DNA. TRBV21-1 is tagged as a pseudogene. The CDR3 consists of 16 residues. As DNA, the CDR3 is TGTGCCAGCAGCAAAGTGGGGGTTAGCTCCTACAATGAGCAGTTCTTC. Protein sequence: CASSKVGVSSYNEQFF.

V usage is TRBV4-1 and J usage is TRBJ2-5; TRBD1 aligns across 12 bases. V trimming: 5 bases; J trimming: 4 bases; junction bases outside the gene matches: 5. This CDR3 has 15 amino acids. Germline CDR1 is MGHRA and CDR2 is YSYEKL. For the CDR3, the DNA is TGCGCCAGCAGCGGGACAGGGGGCTGGGGAGAGACCCAGTACTTC. This gives the protein CASSGTGGWGETQYF.

The rearrangement uses TRBV27 and TRBJ2-6; no clear D. Germline V gives CDR1 MNHEY, CDR2 SMNVEV (reference sequence). This CDR3 is 14 amino acids long. V was shortened by 4 bases and J by 4 bases, with 8 bases between the two germline ends. CDR3 in DNA: TGTGCCAGCAGTTACTTCCCCGGGGCCAACGTCCTGACTTTC. Translation gives CASSYFPGANVLTF.

The chain is built from TRBV5-1 and TRBJ2-1; 12 nucleotides agree with TRBD2. Trimming at V came to 0 bases and at J to 5 bases, leaving 9 bases not matched to a gene. The CDR3 totals 18 residues. Germline V gives CDR1 SGHRS, CDR2 YFSETQ. DNA of the CDR3: TGCGCCAGCAGCTTGGGACTAGCGGGGGCACACATCGACAATGAGCAGTTCTTC. Protein product: CASSLGLAGAHIDNEQFF.

The V and J genes are TRBV7-2 and TRBJ1-1; D is possibly TRBD1 (6 bases). Germline CDR1 SGHTA, CDR2 FQGNSA. Trimming removed 4 bases at V and 6 bases at J, with 12 bases between. The CDR3 spans 13 residues. The CDR3 region is CASSYGTISEAFF. DNA for the CDR3: TGTGCCAGCAGCTACGGGACAATTTCTGAAGCTTTCTTT.

The chain recombines TRBV5-6 with TRBJ2-1; no firm D call. Trimming cost V 0 bases and J 0 bases, with 7 bases left between them. Germline CDR1 SGHDT, CDR2 YYEEEE. This CDR3 region has 15 residues. Here the CDR3 DNA reads TGTGCCAGCAGCTTGGCCCACAGCTCCTACAATGAGCAGTTCTTC. It encodes CASSLAHSSYNEQFF.

This clonotype appeared once. This chain joins TRBV7-3 and TRBJ2-4, with TRBD2 identical over 9 bases. Germline CDR1 and CDR2: SGHTA and FQGTGA. V shed 7 bases, J shed 0 bases, and the junction held 10 bases outside the gene matches. This CDR3 region has 17 residues. The CDR3 sequence: CASTSRSGGLAKNIQYF. The CDR3 DNA sequence: TGTGCCAGCACTTCCCGGAGCGGGGGGTTAGCCAAAAACATTCAGTACTTC. The whole variable domain, filled in from reference TRBV7-3 and TRBJ2-4, reads GAGVSQTPSNKVTEKGKYVELRCDPISGHTALYWYRQSLGQGPEFLIYFQGTGAADDSGLPNDRFFAVRPEGSVSTLKIQRTERGDSAVYLCASTSRSGGLAKNIQYFGAGTRLSVL.

V gene TRBV13 combines with J gene TRBJ2-7, with 9 bases aligning to TRBD1. V trimming: 5 bases; J trimming: 5 bases; junction bases outside the gene matches: 19. Germline V gene sequence: CDR1 PRHDT, CDR2 FYEKMQ (reference sequence). The CDR3 sequence is 18 residues long. The CDR3 DNA sequence: TGTGCCAGCAGCCCGCGATCATTACAGGGGGCGCTTACGAACGAGCAGTACTTC. Amino acid sequence: CASSPRSLQGALTNEQYF.